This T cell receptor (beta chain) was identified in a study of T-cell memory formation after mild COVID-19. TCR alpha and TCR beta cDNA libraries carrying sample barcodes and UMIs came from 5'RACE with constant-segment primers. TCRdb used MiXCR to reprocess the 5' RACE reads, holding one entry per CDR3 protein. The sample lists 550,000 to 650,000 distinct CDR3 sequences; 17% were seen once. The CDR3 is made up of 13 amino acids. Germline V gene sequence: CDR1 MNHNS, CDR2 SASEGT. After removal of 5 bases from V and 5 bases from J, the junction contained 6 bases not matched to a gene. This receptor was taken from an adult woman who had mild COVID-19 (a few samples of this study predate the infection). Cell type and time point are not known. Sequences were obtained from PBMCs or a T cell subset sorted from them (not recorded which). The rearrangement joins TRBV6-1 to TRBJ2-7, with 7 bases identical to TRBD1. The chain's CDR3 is CASSYFRGNEQYF. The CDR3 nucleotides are TGTGCCAGCAGTTATTTCAGGGGGAACGAGCAGTACTTC.